This TCR beta chain came from a study of blood T cell repertoires in COVID-19. Study context: The origin of the acute and convalescent COVID-19 samples was the United States, Italy and Spain.

The CDR3 spans 18 residues. The germline V gene encodes CDR1 SGHVS and CDR2 FNYEAQ. Unmatched junction bases numbered 11, after V lost 5 bases and J lost 3 bases. This table comes from immunoSEQ multiplex PCR, and its TCRdb copy is limited to in-frame clones, with some not included. The sample holds around 30,000 clones, roughly four fifths seen once. The chain links TRBV7-6 to TRBJ2-1; 12 nucleotides line up with TRBD2. Source material: peripheral blood. The source is a human donor in a cohort sampled during active COVID-19. The CDR3: CASSPRLAGAFYYNEQFF. In DNA form, the CDR3 reads TGTGCCAGCAGCCCCAGACTAGCGGGGGCTTTTTACTACAATGAGCAGTTCTTC.